The 20 T cell receptor beta chains below all came from one sample that was sequenced in a study of cytomegalovirus exposure and HLA in healthy donors. PCR primers comprised 60 Vbeta and 13 Jbeta primers. Sequenced by immunoSEQ multiplex PCR; TCRdb stores in-frame clones only, minus some. The table has 160,000 or so clones, more than 65% seen once. Material for sequencing was PBMCs. Receptors originate from a man aged 45-65 years in good health and CMV-seropositive.

The chain combines TRBV30 with TRBJ2-7; 12 bases fit TRBD2. CDR1 is GTSNPN and CDR2 is SVGIG in the germline V gene (reference sequence). CDR3 length: 13 amino acids. Unmatched junction bases numbered 1, after V lost 1 base and J lost 6 bases. Written as DNA, the CDR3 is TGTGCCTGGAGTGCACTAGCGGGAGGCGAGCAGTACGTC. It specifies CAWSALAGGEQYV.

The chain is built from TRBV10-1 and TRBJ2-1, with TRBD1 matching 7 bases. Looked up from germline, CDR1 is WNHNN and CDR2 is SYGVQD (reference sequence). J was trimmed by 5 bases and V by 4 bases; bases with no gene match: 11. The CDR3 length is 16 residues. The CDR3 coding sequence is TGCGCCAGCAGTGGTTACAGGGGTAGGGGCCACAATGAGCAGTTCTTC. This translates into CASSGYRGRGHNEQFF.

The CDR3 reads CASSLGYGRETQYF. CDR3 bases: TGTGCCAGCAGCTTGGGTTACGGGAGAGAGACCCAGTACTTC. The chain employs TRBV5-4 and TRBJ2-5; D may be TRBD2 (6 bases). V was clipped by 0 bases and J by 4 bases, with 10 bases between them. Per germline, CDR1 SGHNT and CDR2 YYREEE (reference sequence). This CDR3 contains 14 residues.

This clone occurred a few times. The V and J genes are TRBV7-3 and TRBJ1-1; 11 bases align to TRBD1. The CDR3 totals 13 residues. V shed 5 bases, J shed 6 bases, and the junction held 2 bases outside the gene matches. Per germline, CDR1 SGHTA and CDR2 FQGTGA. Written as DNA, the CDR3 is TGTGCCAGCAGCCGGGACAGGGGGTCTGAAGCTTTCTTT. Protein: CASSRDRGSEAFF.

The chain joins TRBV5-1 to TRBJ1-4, with D hard to call. Trimming shortened V by 0 bases and J by 0 bases, and 6 bases separated the two germline ends. The CDR3 runs 15 residues. The germline gives CDR1 SGHRS, CDR2 YFSETQ. CDR3 residues: CASSLVHPTNEKLFF. The DNA for the CDR3 is TGCGCCAGCAGCTTGGTACACCCAACTAATGAAAAACTGTTTTTT.

The chain uses TRBV18 and TRBJ2-5, with no clear D. The CDR3 consists of 13 residues. Trimming stripped 4 bases from V and 2 bases from J, with 8 bases between. Germline CDR1 KGHSH, CDR2 LQKENI. The CDR3 reads CASSRHKQETQYF. In nucleotides, the CDR3 is TGTGCCAGCTCACGACACAAACAAGAGACCCAGTACTTC.

V and J are TRBV30 and TRBJ2-1, with 9 positions matching TRBD2. Germline-derived CDR1 and CDR2 are GTSNPN and SVGIG (reference sequence). The length of the CDR3 is 14 residues. V was clipped by 2 bases and J by 7 bases; unmatched bases: 6. The CDR3 DNA reads TGTGCCTGGAGTCGTCTAGCGGGAATGAATGAGCAGTTCTTC. It specifies CAWSRLAGMNEQFF.

The rearrangement joins TRBV15 to TRBJ2-1; 7 nucleotides agree with TRBD2. Looked up from germline, CDR1 is LNHNV and CDR2 is YYDKDF (reference sequence). V lost 4 bases and J lost 4; bases outside the gene matches: 7. CDR3 length equals 15 residues. The CDR3 nucleotides read TGTGCCACCAGCACCCTGGGCGGGGGATACAATGAGCAGTTCTTC. It specifies CATSTLGGGYNEQFF. The entire variable domain, with the rest obtained from reference TRBV15 and TRBJ2-1, is as follows: DAMVIQNPRYQVTQFGKPVTLSCSQTLNHNVMYWYQQKSSQAPKLLFHYYDKDFNNEADTPDNFQSRRPNTSFCFLDIRSPGLGDTAMYLCATSTLGGGYNEQFFGPGTRLTVL.

There are a few counts of this clone. The V call is TRBV18, the J call TRBJ2-2; the match to TRBD1 covers 8 bases. This CDR3 comprises 15 residues. Germline CDR1 and CDR2: KGHSH and LQKENI. Trimming cost V 3 bases and J 5 bases; bases outside gene matches: 5. CDR3 in DNA: TGTGCCAGCTCACCTGCAGGGGGCGCGACCGGGGAGCTGTTTTTT. Its translation is CASSPAGGATGELFF. Together with reference TRBV18 and TRBJ2-2, the CDR3 gives the full variable domain: NAGVMQNPRHLVRRRGQEARLRCSPMKGHSHVYWYRQLPEEGLKFMVYLQKENIIDESGMPKERFSAEFPKEGPSILRIQQVVRGDSAAYFCASSPAGGATGELFFGEGSRLTVL.

The V gene is TRBV18, the J gene TRBJ1-2; 8 bases line up with TRBD1. Germline-derived CDR1 and CDR2 are KGHSH and LQKENI. J lost 14 bases, V lost 3 bases, and 11 bases had no gene match. This CDR3 is 13 amino acids long. The CDR3, as DNA: TGTGCCAGCTCACCGATAGACAGGGGCGACGAAACCTTC. Amino acids: CASSPIDRGDETF.

The chain has TRBV6-6 and TRBJ2-5; D is unresolved. Germline V gene lookup returns CDR1 MNHNY and CDR2 SVGAGI (reference sequence). This CDR3 spans 12 amino acids. V lost 2 bases to trimming and J lost 3 bases, with 4 bases between them. CDR3 coding DNA: TGTGCCAGCAGTTACCCCAAAGAGACCCAGTACTTC. Its translation is CASSYPKETQYF.

The chain combines TRBV5-1 with TRBJ2-2; the D gene is possibly TRBD2 (5 bases). V shed 2 bases and J shed 0 bases, with 8 bases lying between them. The length of the CDR3 is 15 residues. Germline lookup yields CDR1 SGHRS and CDR2 YFSETQ. CDR3 coding DNA: TGCGCCAGCAGCTTCGGCGGGTCGAACACCGGGGAGCTGTTTTTT. Amino acids: CASSFGGSNTGELFF. Full variable domain (missing parts from reference TRBV5-1 and TRBJ2-2): KAGVTQTPRYLIKTRGQQVTLSCSPISGHRSVSWYQQTPGQGLQFLFEYFSETQRNKGNFPGRFSGRQFSNSRSEMNVSTLELGDSALYLCASSFGGSNTGELFFGEGSRLTVL.

The V call is TRBV4-2, the J call TRBJ2-1, with 8 bases identical to TRBD2. Germline V CDR1 and CDR2: LGHNA, YNFKEQ. This CDR3 has 19 amino acids. V was pared by 1 base and J by 0 bases, with 11 bases of the junction left unmatched. The CDR3 region is CASSQVRAGERGSYNEQFF. CDR3 in DNA: TGTGCCAGCAGCCAAGTCCGAGCGGGGGAAAGGGGCTCCTACAATGAGCAGTTCTTC.

The CDR3 nucleotides are TGTGCCAGTAGTATCGCGGACAGGGGGTACGTTGGCAATCAGCCCCAGCATTTT. Translated, it gives CASSIADRGYVGNQPQHF. The V call is TRBV19, the J call TRBJ1-5, with 10 nucleotides matching TRBD1. The CDR3 has 18 amino acids. Germline assignment: CDR1 LNHDA and CDR2 SQIVND (reference sequence). Trimming removed 3 bases from V and 2 bases from J; junction bases left unmatched: 10.

The chain links TRBV27 to TRBJ1-6; D possibly corresponds to TRBD1 (5 bases). The CDR3 length is 15 residues. Trimming cost V 6 bases and J 7 bases, with 16 bases left between them. The germline CDR1 and CDR2 sequences are MNHEY and SMNVEV (reference sequence). CDR3 region: CASRVAGGRNSPLHF. The CDR3, as DNA: TGTGCCAGCAGGGTAGCGGGGGGTCGGAATTCACCCCTCCACTTT.

The rearrangement uses TRBV15 and TRBJ2-5; D ambiguous. There are 14 residues in the CDR3. Trimming shortened V by 1 base and J by 5 bases, and 11 bases separated the two germline ends. CDR1 and CDR2 (germline): LNHNV, YYDKDF (reference sequence). CDR3 coding DNA: TGTGCCACCAGCAGAGGTAGAAGTCCGGAGACCCAGTACTTC. Its translation is CATSRGRSPETQYF.

CDR3 DNA: TGTGCCAGTAGGCCCCGGGACAGAAACTATGGCTACACCTTC. This translates into CASRPRDRNYGYTF. This rearrangement joins TRBV19 to TRBJ1-2; 7 positions match TRBD1. CDR1 and CDR2 from the germline V gene are LNHDA and SQIVND (reference sequence). J lost 2 bases, V lost 6 bases, and 6 bases had no gene match. This CDR3 has 14 residues.

This clone was observed a single time. The chain has TRBV11-3 and TRBJ1-2; 8 bases are shared with TRBD1. The CDR3 is 17 residues long. With V trimmed by 5 bases and J by 8 bases, 19 bases remained unmatched. Germline V gene lookup returns CDR1 SGHNT and CDR2 YENEEA. CDR3 residues: CASSPNVLGRGRDGYTF. The CDR3 DNA reads as TGTGCCAGCAGCCCTAATGTTCTAGGCAGGGGGCGCGACGGCTACACCTTC.

The J gene is TRBJ1-1, the V gene TRBV6-1; 10 bases agree with TRBD1. The length of the CDR3 is 15 residues. Germline CDR1 and CDR2: MNHNS and SASEGT. V was pared by 5 bases and J by 7 bases, with 10 bases of the junction left unmatched. The CDR3 nucleotides are TGTGCCAGCAGTATACCGGGACAGGGGTTTGGTGAAGCTTTCTTT. It specifies CASSIPGQGFGEAFF.

This clone was recorded once. V usage is TRBV10-2 and J usage is TRBJ1-1, with TRBD1 identical over 7 bases. CDR3 length: 13 residues. CDR1 and CDR2 (germline): WSHSY, SAAADI. Trimming at V came to 7 bases and at J to 1 base, leaving 3 bases not matched to a gene. The CDR3 DNA sequence: TGCGCCAGCACCAGACAGGGGAACACTGAAGCTTTCTTT. It translates to CASTRQGNTEAFF.